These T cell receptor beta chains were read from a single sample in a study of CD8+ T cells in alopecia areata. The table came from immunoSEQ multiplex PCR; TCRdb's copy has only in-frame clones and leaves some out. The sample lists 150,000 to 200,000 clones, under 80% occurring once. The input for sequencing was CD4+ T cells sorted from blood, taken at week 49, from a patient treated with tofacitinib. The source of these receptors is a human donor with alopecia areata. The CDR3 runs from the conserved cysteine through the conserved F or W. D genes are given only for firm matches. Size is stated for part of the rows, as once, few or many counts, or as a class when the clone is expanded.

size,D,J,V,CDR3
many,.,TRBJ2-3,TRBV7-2,CASDLGGGADTQYF
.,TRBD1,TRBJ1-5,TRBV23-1,CASSQPRDRGVQPQHF
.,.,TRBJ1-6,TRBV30,CAWRTKQGHNSPLHF
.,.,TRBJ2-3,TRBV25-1,CASSESPGSDTQYF
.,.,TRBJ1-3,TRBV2,CASSEGRVGGNTIYF
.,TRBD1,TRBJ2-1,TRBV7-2,CASSSGQGNNEQFF
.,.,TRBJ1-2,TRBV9,CASSVGTASGGYTF
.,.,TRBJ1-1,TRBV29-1,CSVEPSGDTEAFF
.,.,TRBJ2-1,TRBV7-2,CASSSSEAEQFF
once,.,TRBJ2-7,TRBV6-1,CASSDPGKGNEQYF
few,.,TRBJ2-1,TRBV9,CASSVVGRANEQFF